These 23 T cell receptor beta chains came from one sample sequenced in a study of blood T cell repertoires in COVID-19. The table came from immunoSEQ multiplex PCR; TCRdb's copy has only in-frame clones and leaves some out. In the table there are roughly 200,000 clones, around 87% of which are singletons. Material for sequencing was PBMCs or T cells enriched from blood (not recorded which). The receptors were gathered from a man aged 25-40 years in a cohort exposed to, infected with or recovered from COVID-19 (not recorded which).

This sequence joins TRBV7-8 and TRBJ2-7; 7 bases agree with TRBD1. CDR1 SGHVS and CDR2 FQNEAQ come from the germline V gene. CDR3 size: 19 residues. Losses at the gene ends were 4 bases for V and 4 bases for J; bases not matched to a gene: 22. The CDR3 coding sequence is TGTGCCAGCAGCTCAGTCAGGGGCAGGGGGTCCGTTATTCTATACGAGCAGTACTTC. Amino acid sequence: CASSSVRGRGSVILYEQYF. The entire variable domain, with the rest obtained from reference TRBV7-8 and TRBJ2-7, is as follows: GAGVSQSPRYKVAKRGQDVALRCDPISGHVSLFWYQQALGQGPEFLTYFQNEAQLDKSGLPSDRFFAERPEGSVSTLKIQRTQQEDSAVYLCASSSVRGRGSVILYEQYFGPGTRLTVT.

This clone was counted many times. V gene TRBV6-6 combines with J gene TRBJ1-1; the match to TRBD1 covers 7 bases. The CDR3 spans 15 residues. Trimming at V came to 6 bases and at J to 1 base, leaving 8 bases not matched to a gene. Germline CDR1 MNHNY, CDR2 SVGAGI (reference sequence). The CDR3: CASSLGTEANTEAFF. The CDR3 nucleotides read TGTGCCAGCAGCCTCGGGACAGAGGCGAACACTGAAGCTTTCTTT.

The chain couples TRBV27 to TRBJ2-7; tentatively, D is TRBD1 (5 bases). This CDR3 comprises 15 residues. Looked up from germline, CDR1 is MNHEY and CDR2 is SMNVEV (reference sequence). Trimming removed 6 bases at V and 4 bases at J, with 19 bases between. For the CDR3, the DNA is TGTGCCAGCAGCATGCAACAGGCCCGGGTTTACGAGCAGTACTTC. It codes for CASSMQQARVYEQYF.

This clone was picked up one time. The CDR3 protein is CASSLPSGSGGNIQYF. For the CDR3, the DNA is TGTGCCAGCAGTTTACCTAGCGGGAGTGGGGGGAACATTCAGTACTTC. This rearrangement joins TRBV28 to TRBJ2-4; 10 bases fit TRBD2. This CDR3 spans 16 amino acids. Germline trimming cut 2 bases from V and 7 bases from J; bases unmatched to any gene: 8. CDR1 MDHEN and CDR2 SYDVKM come from the germline V gene.

In its sample, this clone was seen once. The chain couples TRBV19 to TRBJ2-7; TRBD2 aligns across 9 bases. Germline CDR1 LNHDA, CDR2 SQIVND (reference sequence). With 5 bases clipped from V and 3 bases from J, the junction kept 8 bases outside the gene matches. CDR3 size: 15 residues. The DNA for the CDR3 is TGTGCCAGTAGTCAAGGGACTAGCTTTGGCTACGAGCAGTACTTC. Encoded protein: CASSQGTSFGYEQYF.

In its sample, this clone was seen a few times. The V gene is TRBV28, the J gene TRBJ1-3, with 7 bases fitting TRBD1. CDR3 length equals 15 residues. With 10 bases clipped from V and 0 bases from J, the junction kept 9 bases outside the gene matches. Germline CDR1 is MDHEN and CDR2 is SYDVKM. CDR3 DNA sequence: TGTGCCACTCATAGGGACAGTTACTCTGGAAACACCATATATTTT. Amino acids: CATHRDSYSGNTIYF.

This clone was counted only a few times. The chain couples TRBV27 to TRBJ2-5; no clear D. This CDR3 has 16 amino acids. Trimming took off 1 base at V and 4 bases at J, with 16 bases between the two ends. In germline, CDR1 is MNHEY, CDR2 SMNVEV (reference sequence). CDR3 bases: TGTGCCAGCAGTTTATTCGGCGGCCCGGCTGTAGAGACCCAGTACTTC. It is translated as CASSLFGGPAVETQYF.

The chain combines TRBV5-1 with TRBJ1-6; TRBD1 matches 7 bases. Per the germline V gene, CDR1 is SGHRS and CDR2 is YFSETQ. The CDR3 extends over 19 amino acids. Trimming cost V 0 bases and J 3 bases; bases outside gene matches: 12. Here the CDR3 DNA reads TGCGCCAGCAGCTTGGACGGGACAGATCTCAAAGGCTATAATTCACCCCTCCACTTT. This encodes CASSLDGTDLKGYNSPLHF.

V is TRBV7-9 and J is TRBJ1-2, with D unclear. The CDR3 is 11 amino acids. From germline, CDR1 is SEHNR and CDR2 FQNEAQ (reference sequence). V gave up 4 bases and J gave up 6 bases, with 6 bases separating them. The CDR3 loop is CASSYGDGYTF. The CDR3 DNA sequence: TGTGCCAGCAGCTACGGAGATGGCTACACCTTC.

This sequence joins TRBV29-1 and TRBJ2-1; D gene unclear. This CDR3 is 15 amino acids long. The germline CDR1 and CDR2 sequences are SQVTM and ANQGSEA. V gave up 1 base and J gave up 0 bases, with 10 bases separating them. The CDR3 sequence is CSVEVQDSSYNEQFF. In nucleotides, the CDR3 is TGCAGCGTTGAAGTTCAGGATAGCTCCTACAATGAGCAGTTCTTC.

This chain uses TRBV18 with TRBJ2-1; possibly TRBD1 for D (6 bases). Trimming took off 3 bases at V and 4 bases at J, with 10 bases between the two ends. From germline, CDR1 is KGHSH and CDR2 LQKENI. This CDR3 contains 14 residues. CDR3 sequence (DNA): TGTGCCAGCTCACCGAGGACAGATTACAATGAGCAGTTCTTC. It translates to CASSPRTDYNEQFF.

This rearrangement joins TRBV5-1 to TRBJ1-1; no firm D call. Germline values: CDR1 SGHRS, CDR2 YFSETQ. V lost 3 bases, J lost 4 bases, and 13 bases lay in between. The CDR3 has 14 amino acids. The CDR3 coding sequence is TGCGCCAGCAGCTCGGAGGGAGGAGTCACTGAAGCTTTCTTT. Translation: CASSSEGGVTEAFF. Supplemented by reference TRBV5-1 and TRBJ1-1, the full variable domain reads KAGVTQTPRYLIKTRGQQVTLSCSPISGHRSVSWYQQTPGQGLQFLFEYFSETQRNKGNFPGRFSGRQFSNSRSEMNVSTLELGDSALYLCASSSEGGVTEAFFGQGTRLTVV.

The table lists this clone with a count of one. Other DNA sequences from this sample encode an identical CDR3 as well. The chain combines TRBV19 with TRBJ1-1; D may be TRBD1 (6 bases). V lost 9 bases, J lost 0 bases, and 11 bases lay in between. The CDR3 sequence is 13 residues long. Germline assignment: CDR1 LNHDA and CDR2 SQIVND (reference sequence). The CDR3 reads CASSTGMNTEAFF. The CDR3 DNA is TGTGCCAGCTCAACAGGGATGAACACTGAAGCTTTCTTT. The full variable domain, completed using reference TRBV19 and TRBJ1-1, is DGGITQSPKYLFRKEGQNVTLSCEQNLNHDAMYWYRQDPGQGLRLIYYSQIVNDFQKGDIAEGYSVSREKKESFPLTVTSAQKNPTAFYLCASSTGMNTEAFFGQGTRLTVV.

The CDR3 region has the DNA TGTGCCAGCAGCCAAGATAGGACTGGCCTCACAGATACGCAGTATTTT. Translated, it gives CASSQDRTGLTDTQYF. V gene TRBV14 combines with J gene TRBJ2-3, with D tentatively TRBD2 (5 bases). The length of the CDR3 is 16 residues. Trimming left V 0 bases short and J 2 bases short, with 12 bases between. From germline, CDR1 is SGHDN and CDR2 FVKESK. The full variable domain, its missing parts supplied by reference TRBV14 and TRBJ2-3, is EAGVTQFPSHSVIEKGQTVTLRCDPISGHDNLYWYRRVMGKEIKFLLHFVKESKQDESGMPNNRFLAERTGGTYSTLKVQPAELEDSGVYFCASSQDRTGLTDTQYFGPGTRLTVL.

J is TRBJ2-7 and V is TRBV7-3, with 9 nucleotides matching TRBD2. CDR3 length: 18 amino acids. CDR1 SGHTA and CDR2 FQGTGA come from the germline V gene. Germline trimming cut 1 base from V and 3 bases from J; bases unmatched to any gene: 13. The CDR3 is CASSLKPGGVAGDYEQYF. The DNA of the CDR3 is TGTGCCAGCAGCTTAAAACCCGGGGGGGTAGCGGGAGACTACGAGCAGTACTTC.

The CDR3: CASSLTGSSYNSPLHF. The CDR3 coding sequence is TGTGCCAGCAGCTTGACAGGATCCTCCTATAATTCACCCCTCCACTTT. The genes are TRBV11-2 and TRBJ1-6; tentative D call: TRBD1 (6 bases). The CDR3 covers 16 residues. Germline V gene lookup returns CDR1 SGHAT and CDR2 FQNNGV. V lost 3 bases to trimming and J lost 0 bases, with 9 bases between them.

V and J are TRBV6-5 and TRBJ2-7; 11 positions match TRBD2. In germline, CDR1 is MNHEY, CDR2 SVGAGI. Losses at the gene ends were 6 bases for V and 5 bases for J; bases not matched to a gene: 6. This CDR3 comprises 14 residues. The CDR3 loop reads CASRMVAGGNEQYF. DNA of the CDR3: TGTGCCAGCAGGATGGTAGCGGGAGGGAACGAGCAGTACTTC.

The rearrangement links TRBV10-3 to TRBJ2-1; 8 bases agree with TRBD2. Germline V lookup: CDR1 ENHRY, CDR2 SYGVKD. The CDR3 contains 15 residues. Trimming removed 4 bases from V and 8 bases from J; junction bases left unmatched: 10. CDR3 in DNA: TGTGCCATCAGTGTCCGACGGGAGGGCCTCGATGAGCAGTTCTTC. It translates to CAISVRREGLDEQFF.

The V call is TRBV7-6, the J call TRBJ2-7; D is possibly TRBD2 (6 bases). The CDR3 is 16 amino acids. Trimming took off 2 bases at V and 1 base at J, with 15 bases between the two ends. Germline lookup yields CDR1 SGHVS and CDR2 FNYEAQ. CDR3 region: CASSLNLGSSSYEQYF. The CDR3 DNA reads TGTGCCAGCAGCTTAAATCTCGGGAGCTCTTCCTACGAGCAGTACTTC. Complete variable domain (other parts from reference TRBV7-6 and TRBJ2-7): GAGVSQSPRYKVTKRGQDVALRCDPISGHVSLYWYRQALGQGPEFLTYFNYEAQQDKSGLPNDRFSAERPEGSISTLTIQRTEQRDSAMYRCASSLNLGSSSYEQYFGPGTRLTVT.

The rearrangement uses TRBV7-6 and TRBJ2-1, with TRBD2 matching over 9 bases. CDR3 length equals 18 residues. V shed 1 base, J shed 7 bases, and the junction held 14 bases outside the gene matches. CDR1 and CDR2 from the germline V gene are SGHVS and FNYEAQ. Here the CDR3 reads CASSLVGAGGPGLNEQFF. CDR3 DNA: TGTGCCAGCAGCTTAGTAGGAGCGGGAGGCCCGGGGTTAAATGAGCAGTTCTTC.

V gene TRBV6-5 combines with J gene TRBJ1-1; TRBD1 agrees at 7 bases. V trimming: 10 bases; J trimming: 7 bases; junction bases outside the gene matches: 9. Germline V gene data show CDR1 as MNHEY and CDR2 as SVGAGI. The CDR3 contains 12 residues. The CDR3 region is CATGQDFDEAFF. The CDR3 DNA reads as TGTGCCACCGGACAGGACTTCGATGAAGCTTTCTTT.

This chain joins TRBV5-5 and TRBJ2-4; TRBD1 agrees at 10 bases. CDR1 and CDR2 from the germline V gene are SGHKS and YYEKEE (reference sequence). V shed 0 bases, J shed 12 bases, and the junction held 3 bases outside the gene matches. This CDR3 spans 13 amino acids. The CDR3, as DNA: TGTGCCAGCAGCTTGGGAGGGACAGGGGATCAGTACTTC. As protein: CASSLGGTGDQYF. Full variable domain (outside the CDR3, taken from reference TRBV5-5 and TRBJ2-4): DAGVTQSPTHLIKTRGQQVTLRCSPISGHKSVSWYQQVLGQGPQFIFQYYEKEERGRGNFPDRFSARQFPNYSSELNVNALLLGDSALYLCASSLGGTGDQYFGAGTRLSVL.

The chain joins TRBV19 to TRBJ2-7, with D possibly TRBD2 on 6 matching bases. Germline CDR1 LNHDA, CDR2 SQIVND (reference sequence). This CDR3 has 16 residues. The ends were cut back, 1 base at V and 5 bases at J, with 18 bases in the middle. CDR3 sequence reads: CASSIAIIGGIHEQYF. As DNA, the CDR3 is TGTGCCAGTAGTATAGCTATAATCGGAGGGATTCACGAGCAGTACTTC.